The 30 T cell receptor beta chains listed next were all sequenced from one sample in a study of radiotherapy plus CTLA-4 blockade in lung cancer. Sequencing was performed with immunoSEQ multiplex PCR; in TCRdb, only in-frame clones are kept and a portion is missing. Altogether roughly 88,000 clones are present, 83% being singletons, with the ten largest covering 0.84%. The specimen comprised peripheral blood, sampled from a patient treated with radiotherapy plus ipilimumab. These receptors were obtained from a human donor with non-small cell lung cancer who had stable disease on radiotherapy plus ipilimumab.

Comments on this clone: Other DNA sequences in this specimen translate into the identical CDR3. The chain combines TRBV7-9 with TRBJ2-7, with D possibly matching TRBD2 (6 bases). CDR1 SEHNR and CDR2 FQNEAQ come from the germline V gene (reference sequence). The CDR3 length is 13 residues. V gave up 5 bases and J gave up 0 bases, with 8 bases separating them. The CDR3, as DNA: TGTGCCAGCAGCGGCGGGGCCTCCTACGAGCAGTACTTC. Protein product: CASSGGASYEQYF.

The V gene is TRBV28, the J gene TRBJ1-5; no definite D call. This CDR3 comprises 14 residues. CDR1 is MDHEN, CDR2 SYDVKM, per germline. V was trimmed by 6 bases and J by 6 bases, leaving 15 bases between them. The CDR3 loop reads CASSGGGKRQPQHF. In DNA form, the CDR3 reads TGTGCCAGCAGCGGAGGAGGTAAGCGTCAGCCCCAGCATTTT.

This rearrangement joins TRBV4-2 to TRBJ1-4; D gene unclear. The CDR3 is 15 residues long. CDR1 is LGHNA and CDR2 is YNFKEQ in the germline V gene. Deletions cut 0 bases from V and 8 bases from J, with 13 bases between. Here the CDR3 DNA reads TGTGCCAGCAGCCAAGAGAAGTGGAGTCAGGAAAAACTGTTTTTT. Its translation is CASSQEKWSQEKLFF.

The genes are TRBV6-1 and TRBJ2-7, with D perhaps assigned TRBD1 or TRBD2 (5 bases each). Trimming cost V 7 bases and J 7 bases, with 20 bases left between them. This CDR3 is 14 amino acids long. Looked up from germline, CDR1 is MNHNS and CDR2 is SASEGT. The CDR3 DNA follows: TGTGCCAGCACCAACGCAGGGTCCCCGGGAGAGCAGTACTTC. It codes for CASTNAGSPGEQYF.

There are a few counts of this clone. The chain carries TRBV5-1 and TRBJ2-5, with 7 positions matching TRBD2. The V gene end was trimmed by 0 bases and the J gene end by 2 bases; junction bases not matched to a gene: 7. The length of the CDR3 is 16 residues. Per germline, CDR1 SGHRS and CDR2 YFSETQ. The CDR3 DNA sequence: TGCGCCAGCAGCTTGGCCGTCGGCGGGGGACAAGAGACCCAGTACTTC. Translated: CASSLAVGGGQETQYF.

This clone was found a few times. The chain recombines TRBV6-1 with TRBJ1-1, with D maybe TRBD1 (5 bases). This CDR3 has 15 amino acids. V was pared by 7 bases and J by 4 bases, with 19 bases between. In germline, CDR1 is MNHNS, CDR2 SASEGT. This CDR3 is CASTLGSGGGTEAFF. The DNA for the CDR3 is TGTGCCAGCACCCTAGGGAGCGGGGGTGGCACTGAAGCTTTCTTT.

This clone was counted between two and nine times. V usage is TRBV30 and J usage is TRBJ2-2, with unresolved D. Trimming took 1 base from V and 6 from J, leaving 6 bases between them. The CDR3 consists of 12 residues. Per germline, CDR1 GTSNPN and CDR2 SVGIG (reference sequence). The CDR3 DNA is TGTGCCTGGAGTGCGTTGTCCGGGGAGCTGTTTTTT. It is translated as CAWSALSGELFF. Looking up the rest from reference TRBV30 and TRBJ2-2 gives the full variable domain: SQTIHQWPATLVQPVGSPLSLECTVEGTSNPNLYWYRQAAGRGLQLLFYSVGIGQISSEVPQNLSASRPQDRQFILSSKKLLLSDSGFYLCAWSALSGELFFGEGSRLTVL.

CDR3 in amino acids: CASSESWAGGQGTEAFF. In nucleotides, the CDR3 is TGTGCCAGCAGTGAAAGCTGGGCAGGGGGCCAGGGAACTGAAGCTTTCTTT. The genes are TRBV6-1 and TRBJ1-1; 8 nucleotides align to TRBD1. Trimming at V came to 2 bases and at J to 5 bases, leaving 13 bases not matched to a gene. The CDR3 contains 17 residues. CDR1 and CDR2 (germline): MNHNS, SASEGT.

V gene TRBV27 combines with J gene TRBJ1-6; D not certain. Germline V gene lookup returns CDR1 MNHEY and CDR2 SMNVEV (reference sequence). The CDR3 totals 16 residues. V was shortened by 2 bases and J by 0 bases, with 8 bases between the two germline ends. CDR3 nucleotides: TGTGCCAGCAGTTTAACCGGAAGCTCCTATAATTCACCCCTCCACTTT. Translated: CASSLTGSSYNSPLHF.

This rearrangement joins TRBV28 to TRBJ1-5; 7 nucleotides align to TRBD1. CDR3 length equals 16 residues. CDR1 is MDHEN, CDR2 SYDVKM, per germline. V gave up 2 bases and J gave up 3 bases; unmatched junction bases: 7. The CDR3 loop reads CASSLKDRPNNQPQHF. CDR3 coding DNA: TGTGCCAGCAGTTTAAAGGACAGGCCCAACAATCAGCCCCAGCATTTT.

The V and J genes are TRBV9 and TRBJ1-6; D not resolved. The CDR3 is 13 amino acids. The germline V and J ends were trimmed by 2 bases and 10 bases, with 10 bases remaining between them. Per the germline V gene, CDR1 is SGDLS and CDR2 is YYNGEE. CDR3 region: CASSVDGGSPLHF. In nucleotides, the CDR3 is TGTGCCAGCAGCGTGGATGGAGGGTCACCCCTCCACTTT.

Only one count was recorded for this clone. The chain employs TRBV19 and TRBJ2-1; possibly TRBD1 or TRBD2 for D (6 bases each). This CDR3 spans 14 amino acids. CDR1 is LNHDA and CDR2 is SQIVND in the germline V gene (reference sequence). V was trimmed by 3 bases and J by 6 bases, leaving 12 bases between them. The CDR3 sequence is CASSIRPGANEQFF. CDR3 in DNA: TGTGCCAGTAGTATTCGGCCGGGGGCCAATGAGCAGTTCTTC.

CDR3 nucleotide sequence: TGTGCCAGCAGTGAACTTACGACCGTGGGTGAGCAGTACTTC. It codes for CASSELTTVGEQYF. The J gene is TRBJ2-7, the V gene TRBV6-5; unclear D gene. The V end was cut by 5 bases, the J end by 7 bases, with 18 bases between. Per germline, CDR1 MNHEY and CDR2 SVGAGI. The CDR3 contains 14 residues.

The chain joins TRBV19 to TRBJ2-1, with 7 bases lining up with TRBD2. Germline V gene lookup returns CDR1 LNHDA and CDR2 SQIVND (reference sequence). Trimming removed 5 bases from V and 0 bases from J; junction bases left unmatched: 4. There are 15 residues in the CDR3. CDR3 loop: CASSGGGFSYNEQFF. Here the CDR3 DNA reads TGTGCCAGTAGTGGGGGGGGTTTCTCCTACAATGAGCAGTTCTTC.

The chain has TRBV6-6 and TRBJ1-6, with 8 positions matching TRBD1. CDR3 size: 16 residues. V shed 4 bases and J 7 bases; nucleotides not matched to a gene: 9. The germline gives CDR1 MNHNY, CDR2 SVGAGI (reference sequence). In DNA form, the CDR3 reads TGTGCCAGCAGTTTGACAGGGGTGCTTCGGAATTCACCCCTCCACTTT. Translated, it gives CASSLTGVLRNSPLHF.

The CDR3 region is CASSIIVPAIPNQPQHF. The CDR3 DNA sequence: TGTGCCAGTAGTATAATAGTTCCCGCTATCCCGAATCAGCCCCAGCATTTT. V is TRBV19 and J is TRBJ1-5, with D uncertain. The CDR3 runs 17 residues. V lost 2 bases and J lost 4, with 18 bases in between. In germline, CDR1 is LNHDA, CDR2 SQIVND (reference sequence).

The chain joins TRBV5-5 to TRBJ1-1; unclear D gene. Germline CDR1 and CDR2: SGHKS and YYEKEE (reference sequence). V lost 0 bases and J 2 bases, leaving 11 bases between the germline ends. The CDR3 is 15 amino acids. As DNA, the CDR3 is TGTGCCAGCAGCTTGGCGGTGCGAATAAACACTGAAGCTTTCTTT. Translation gives CASSLAVRINTEAFF.

The chain carries TRBV6-1 and TRBJ1-3; D is unresolved. The ends were cut back, 5 bases at V and 0 bases at J, with 11 bases in the middle. This CDR3 region has 15 residues. CDR1 and CDR2 from the germline V gene are MNHNS and SASEGT. The CDR3 loop reads CASSRGLYSGNTIYF. As DNA, the CDR3 is TGTGCCAGCAGTCGAGGACTGTACTCTGGAAACACCATATATTTT.

This clone was counted between two and nine times. The chain uses TRBV11-2 and TRBJ1-1; D call uncertain. Germline CDR1 reads SGHAT; CDR2 reads FQNNGV. CDR3 size: 14 residues. Trimming left V 4 bases short and J 1 base short, with 10 bases between. The CDR3 coding sequence is TGTGCCAGCAGCTCCCGGACGGGGAACACTGAAGCTTTCTTT. Protein product: CASSSRTGNTEAFF.

This clone has a handful of counts. The V and J genes are TRBV6-5 and TRBJ1-4; the match to TRBD1 covers 10 bases. V was pared by 2 bases and J by 10 bases, with 10 bases of the junction left unmatched. The CDR3 covers 16 residues. The germline CDR1 and CDR2 sequences are MNHEY and SVGAGI. CDR3 in amino acids: CASSYGDRGRVGKLFF. The DNA of the CDR3 is TGTGCCAGCAGTTACGGAGACAGGGGGCGAGTCGGAAAACTGTTTTTT.

The chain employs TRBV30 and TRBJ1-2; 8 bases are shared with TRBD1. The junction had 9 bases not matched to a gene; V was cut back by 3 bases and J by 6 bases. This CDR3 spans 14 amino acids. CDR1 is GTSNPN, CDR2 SVGIG, per germline (reference sequence). CDR3 DNA sequence: TGTGCCTGGAGGAGGAAAGGACAGGGAAATGGCTACACCTTC. This translates into CAWRRKGQGNGYTF.

V and J are TRBV6-5 and TRBJ1-5, with 8 nucleotides matching TRBD1. This CDR3 contains 13 residues. Germline CDR1 is MNHEY and CDR2 is SVGAGI. Unmatched junction bases numbered 3, after V lost 8 bases and J lost 3 bases. CDR3 nucleotide sequence: TGTGCCAGCGAACAGGGGGTCAATCAGCCCCAGCATTTT. Translated, it gives CASEQGVNQPQHF.

The chain couples TRBV18 to TRBJ2-1; maybe TRBD1 (6 bases). Germline assignment: CDR1 KGHSH and CDR2 LQKENI. The CDR3 is 16 residues long. With 3 bases removed from V and 4 bases from J, the gap between germline ends came to 16 bases. The chain's CDR3 is CASSPIQGSGYNEQFF. The CDR3 region has the DNA TGTGCCAGCTCACCCATCCAGGGGAGCGGATACAATGAGCAGTTCTTC.

The chain joins TRBV18 to TRBJ2-5, with D possibly TRBD1 on 5 matching bases. V was shortened by 1 base and J by 1 base, with 13 bases between the two germline ends. This CDR3 is 16 amino acids long. Germline CDR1 reads KGHSH; CDR2 reads LQKENI. CDR3 sequence (DNA): TGTGCCAGCTCACCACTAGAAGGGGTGGGCCAAGAGACCCAGTACTTC. This encodes CASSPLEGVGQETQYF.

This clone was recorded only once. The V gene is TRBV19, the J gene TRBJ2-7; 8 nucleotides align to TRBD1. Germline assignment: CDR1 LNHDA and CDR2 SQIVND (reference sequence). The CDR3 runs to 15 residues. V was clipped by 2 bases and J by 4 bases; unmatched bases: 7. The DNA of the CDR3 is TGTGCCAGTAGTATATTCGGGACAGGAAATTACGAGCAGTACTTC. The encoded protein is CASSIFGTGNYEQYF.

As for this clone: At one of its ends the junction is not consistent with the germline gene, which may arise from a read error. The chain recombines TRBV29-1 with TRBJ2-1; perhaps D is TRBD1 or TRBD2 (5 bases each). Germline V CDR1 and CDR2: SQVTM, ANQGSEA. CDR3 length equals 12 residues. The CDR3 here is CSVEGTVREQFF. CDR3 in DNA: TGCAGCGTGGAAGGGACCGTCAGAGAGCAGTTCTTC.

The rearrangement uses TRBV7-9 and TRBJ1-3, with 9 nucleotides matching TRBD1. The germline V gene has CDR1 SEHNR and CDR2 FQNEAQ (reference sequence). This CDR3 is built from 16 residues. The trim removed 5 bases at V and 8 bases at J, leaving 13 bases unmatched. The CDR3 protein is CASSQGTPGQGYTIYF. The CDR3 coding sequence is TGTGCCAGCAGCCAGGGGACCCCGGGACAGGGCTACACCATATATTTT.

The chain has TRBV5-1 and TRBJ1-1, with 7 bases matching TRBD1. The junction had 8 bases not matched to a gene; V was cut back by 4 bases and J by 2 bases. CDR1 and CDR2 from the germline V gene are SGHRS and YFSETQ. The CDR3 has 15 amino acids. CDR3 sequence: CASSKTGTVNTEAFF. The CDR3, as DNA: TGCGCCAGCAGCAAAACCGGGACAGTTAACACTGAAGCTTTCTTT.

The V call is TRBV9, the J call TRBJ1-3; 12 bases align to TRBD1. This CDR3 contains 15 residues. Per germline, CDR1 SGDLS and CDR2 YYNGEE. The V segment lost 4 bases and the J segment 5 bases; nucleotides outside the gene matches: 4. CDR3 DNA: TGTGCCAGCAGCAAGGGACAGGGGGCAAGAAACACCATATATTTT. This gives the protein CASSKGQGARNTIYF.

The genes are TRBV11-3 and TRBJ2-2; no clear D. The germline V gene encodes CDR1 SGHNT and CDR2 YENEEA. CDR3 length: 14 amino acids. The V gene lost 5 bases and the J gene lost 1 base, with 8 bases spanning the gap. The CDR3 DNA follows: TGTGCCAGCAGCCCCAGACAGAACACCGGGGAGCTGTTTTTT. Its translation: CASSPRQNTGELFF.